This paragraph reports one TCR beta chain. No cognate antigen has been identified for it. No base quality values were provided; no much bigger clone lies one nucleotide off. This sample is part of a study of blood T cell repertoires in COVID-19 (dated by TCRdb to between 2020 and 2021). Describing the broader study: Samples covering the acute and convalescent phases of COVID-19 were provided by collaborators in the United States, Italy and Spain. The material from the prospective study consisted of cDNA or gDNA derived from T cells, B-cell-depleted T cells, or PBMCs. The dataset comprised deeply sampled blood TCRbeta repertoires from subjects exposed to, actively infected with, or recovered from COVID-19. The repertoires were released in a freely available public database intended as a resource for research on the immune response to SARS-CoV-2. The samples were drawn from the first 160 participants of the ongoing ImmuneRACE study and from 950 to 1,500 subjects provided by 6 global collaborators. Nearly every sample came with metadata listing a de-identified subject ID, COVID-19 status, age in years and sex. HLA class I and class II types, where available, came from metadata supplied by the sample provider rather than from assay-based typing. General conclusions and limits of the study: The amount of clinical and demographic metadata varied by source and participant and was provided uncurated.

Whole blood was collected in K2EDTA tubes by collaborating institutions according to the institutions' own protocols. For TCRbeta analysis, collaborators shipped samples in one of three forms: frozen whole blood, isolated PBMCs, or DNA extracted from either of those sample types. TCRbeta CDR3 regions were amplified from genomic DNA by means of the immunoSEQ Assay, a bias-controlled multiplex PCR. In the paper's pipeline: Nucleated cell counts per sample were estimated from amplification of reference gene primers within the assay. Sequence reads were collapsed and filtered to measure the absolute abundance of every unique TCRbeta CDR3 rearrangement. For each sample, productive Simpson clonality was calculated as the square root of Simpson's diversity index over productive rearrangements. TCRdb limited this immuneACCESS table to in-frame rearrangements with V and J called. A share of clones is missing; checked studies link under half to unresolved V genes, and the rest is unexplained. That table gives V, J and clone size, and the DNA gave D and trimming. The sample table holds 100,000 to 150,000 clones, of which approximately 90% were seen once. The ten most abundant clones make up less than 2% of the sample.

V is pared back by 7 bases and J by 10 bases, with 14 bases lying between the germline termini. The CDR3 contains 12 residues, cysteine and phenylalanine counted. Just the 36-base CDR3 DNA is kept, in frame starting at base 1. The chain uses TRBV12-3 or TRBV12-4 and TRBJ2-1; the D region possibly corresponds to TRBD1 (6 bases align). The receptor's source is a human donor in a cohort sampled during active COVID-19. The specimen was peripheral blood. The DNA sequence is TGTGCCAGCACCTCTCCCCAGGGGGAGCAGTTCTTC. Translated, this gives CASTSPQGEQFF.